This T cell receptor (beta chain) stems from a study of post-analysis software for immune sequencing data. Looked up from germline, CDR1 is SGHAT and CDR2 is FQDESV (reference sequence). The CDR3 is 15 residues long. V was pared by 5 bases and J by 5 bases, with 7 bases of the junction left unmatched. As concerns this clonotype: The antigen is not known.

Study-wide results and limits: Samples sharing a preparation batch grouped tightly together when assessed by F measure. A few TRBV segments occurring more often in patients than controls included TRBV5-6, TRBV5-1 and TRBV20-1.

TCR beta libraries were prepared from cDNA with unique molecular identifiers. MiXCR, run by TCRdb on the PCR reads, gives a single entry per CDR3 protein. The sample has under 900,000 distinct CDR3 sequences, around 53% seen once. The chain uses TRBV11-1 and TRBJ2-1; 9 bases align to TRBD2. The sequencing sample was made of blood. This TCR derives from a girl between 5 and 17 years old with multiple sclerosis. CDR3 nucleotide sequence: TGTGCCAGCAGCCCCTGGACTAGCGAAAACAATGAGCAGTTCTTC. It is translated as CASSPWTSENNEQFF.